This T cell receptor beta chain was captured in a study of metastatic and nonmetastatic thyroid tumors. As for the study in general: Repertoire data that came from the blood and tumor or nodule tissue of malignant and benign thyroid patients were compared.

The CDR3 extends over 15 amino acids. V was trimmed by 1 base and J by 2 bases, leaving 9 bases between them. Germline loops: CDR1 MDHEN, CDR2 SYDVKM. TCRdb reanalyzed the PCR reads via MiXCR. Among 50,000 to 60,000 clones listed, about a sixth were seen once. Nobody among the patients had been given any treatment before thyroid surgery. This clone was detected a few times. The chain carries TRBV28 and TRBJ1-5; D call uncertain. The sequence was obtained from a female donor with papillary thyroid cancer or a benign thyroid nodule (not recorded which). Some clones in this sample may be carry-over from other donors' samples. Sequencing was carried out using blood. CDR3 residues: CASSLSVVRNQPQHF. For the CDR3, the DNA is TGTGCCAGCAGTTTATCGGTGGTTCGCAATCAGCCCCAGCATTTT.